This paragraph reports one TCR beta chain. A quantity of about 0.5 to 1 ug RNA underwent reverse transcription using random hexamers. TCRdb called the immunoSEQ multiplex PCR reads again in MiXCR, with one record for every CDR3 protein. Of about 240,000 distinct CDR3 sequences in the sample, around 96% were seen once. These data come from a study of CD8 T cells in Susac syndrome. The germline gives CDR1 MGHRA, CDR2 YSYEKL. The CDR3 spans 17 residues. V lost 0 bases, J lost 6 bases, and 10 bases stayed unmatched. This TCR derives from a human donor with Susac syndrome. The V and J genes are TRBV4-1 and TRBJ2-1; 8 nucleotides agree with TRBD2. Sequencing was carried out using CD4+ T cells from PBMCs. CDR3 loop: CASSQEGSGVVGNEQFF. Written as DNA, the CDR3 is TGCGCCAGCAGCCAAGAGGGTAGCGGGGTAGTAGGCAATGAGCAGTTCTTC.